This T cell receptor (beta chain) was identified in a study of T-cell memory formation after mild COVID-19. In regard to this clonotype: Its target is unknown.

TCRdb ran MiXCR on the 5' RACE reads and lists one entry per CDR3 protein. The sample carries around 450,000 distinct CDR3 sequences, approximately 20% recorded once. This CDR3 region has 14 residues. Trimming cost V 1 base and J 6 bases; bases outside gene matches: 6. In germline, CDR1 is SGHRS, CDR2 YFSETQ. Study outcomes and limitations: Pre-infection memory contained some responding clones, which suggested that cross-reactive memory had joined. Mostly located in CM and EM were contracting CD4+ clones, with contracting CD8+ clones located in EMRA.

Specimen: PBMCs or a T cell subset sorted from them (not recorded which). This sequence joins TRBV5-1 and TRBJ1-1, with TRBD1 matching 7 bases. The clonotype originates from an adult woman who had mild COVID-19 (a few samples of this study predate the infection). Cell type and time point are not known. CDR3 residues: CASSLNRGVSEAFF. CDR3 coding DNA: TGCGCCAGCAGCTTGAACAGGGGAGTCTCTGAAGCTTTCTTT.